This T cell receptor (beta chain) was recorded in a study of radiation and T cells in renal cell carcinoma. Clones were sequenced by immunoSEQ multiplex PCR, and TCRdb holds only the in-frame ones, with some missing. Counted here are 90,000 to 100,000 clones, around 83% occurring once; the ten biggest clones make up approximately 7.8%. The V gene lost 5 bases and the J gene lost 2 bases, with 5 bases spanning the gap. The CDR3 loop spans 11 amino acids. Germline V CDR1 and CDR2: DFQATT, SNEGSKA (reference sequence). Time point described: blood 4 weeks post-SBRT, at nephrectomy. Indicated treatment: 15 Gy SBRT to primary tumor, nephrectomy 4 weeks later.

V gene TRBV20-1 combines with J gene TRBJ2-3; D gene uncertain. Sequenced material: blood, taken from a patient whose treatment included radiotherapy and nephrectomy. The sequence derives from a man in his sixties with renal cell carcinoma. The chain's CDR3 is CSAVSTDTQYF. The DNA for the CDR3 is TGCAGTGCTGTTTCCACAGATACGCAGTATTTT.